This TCR beta chain was recorded in a study of shared clonotypes between healthy human individuals. Study-level points and caveats: Large sequencing depth failed to make sorted-subset sequencing complete, rarefaction showed. Clonotypes shared by all four sorted-subset donors had higher generation probabilities than non-shared clonotypes.

TCRdb's table, derived via immunoSEQ multiplex PCR, lists solely in-frame clones and lacks some. Among about 2.2 million clones listed, around 93% were seen once. Germline assignment: CDR1 MNHEY and CDR2 SMNVEV (reference sequence). The V and J ends lost 5 bases and 5 bases, in that order; junction bases with no gene match: 9. The CDR3 has 15 amino acids. Terminally differentiated effector memory CD45RA+ cells were excluded from the naive CD8 cells, which were CD45RO-negative and positively selected for CCR7. As to this clone: Antigen unknown.

The receptor's source is a man aged 18-30 years in good health. Some clones in this sample may be carry-over from other donors' samples. The V and J genes are TRBV27 and TRBJ2-5; 9 bases are a match to TRBD1. Sequenced sample: naive CD8+ T cells from PBMCs. The CDR3 region is CASSDGTGLGETQYF. The CDR3 nucleotides are TGTGCCAGCAGTGACGGGACAGGGCTTGGGGAGACCCAGTACTTC.